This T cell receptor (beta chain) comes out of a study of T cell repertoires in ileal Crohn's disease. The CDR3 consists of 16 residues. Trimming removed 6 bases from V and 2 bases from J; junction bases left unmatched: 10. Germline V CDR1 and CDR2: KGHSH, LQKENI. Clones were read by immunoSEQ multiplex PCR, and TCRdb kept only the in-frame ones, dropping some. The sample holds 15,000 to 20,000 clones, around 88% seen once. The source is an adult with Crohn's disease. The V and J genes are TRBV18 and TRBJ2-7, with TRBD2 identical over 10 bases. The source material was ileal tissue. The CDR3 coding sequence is TGTGCCAGCTCCGAGTCGGGACTAGCGCTCACCTACGAGCAGTACTTC. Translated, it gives CASSESGLALTYEQYF.